What follows are 22 T cell receptor beta chains derived from one specimen sequenced in a study of blood T cells in healthy people across ages (dated by TCRdb to between 2015 and 2016). The method behind the library was 5' RACE. The sequencing machine was an Illumina HiSeq 2500. A second PCR of about 6 to 11 cycles was performed with a sample-barcoded 5' primer and a J-beta primer mix. Using fastp at Q25 and MiXCR, TCRdb reprocessed the public reads and kept productive beta chains. Each entry merges the rows of one CDR3 protein and shows their most common DNA and genes. The table for this sample lists hundreds of thousands of distinct CDR3 sequences; around 32% of them were counted only once. 15% of the sample is taken by the ten largest. The sample taken for sequencing was blood. All receptors come from a woman at least 80 years old in good health. Donor details come from another sample of the same person, matched by shared clones.

This clonotype was counted only a few times. This chain joins TRBV27 and TRBJ2-2, with TRBD2 matching 8 bases. Trimming cost V 4 bases and J 8 bases; bases outside gene matches: 18. Per the germline V gene, CDR1 is MNHEY and CDR2 is SMNVEV (reference sequence). The CDR3 runs 18 residues. As DNA, the CDR3 is TGTGCCAGCAGTTCCATGGGAGCGGGGGATATCACCGGAGGGGAGCTGTTTTTT. Its protein is CASSSMGAGDITGGELFF.

The chain employs TRBV6-2 or TRBV6-3 and TRBJ2-5; D perhaps matches TRBD1 (5 bases). Germline values: CDR1 MNHEY, CDR2 SVGEGT. The CDR3 is made up of 15 amino acids. V was cut by 0 bases and J by 11 bases, with 19 bases left in between. CDR3 coding DNA: TGTGCCAGCAGTTACTCGTCGACAGTATGCAATGAGCAGTACTTC. This sequence encodes CASSYSSTVCNEQYF.

The chain is built from TRBV10-3 and TRBJ2-5; a possible D gene is TRBD2 (6 bases). The J call may be in error: the DNA end matches TRBJ2-7 better. The CDR3 totals 12 residues. CDR1 is ENHRY and CDR2 is SYGVKD in the germline V gene. The DNA for the CDR3 is TGTGCCGGTGGAGGGGAGAGGGACGAGCAGTACTTC. Translation gives CAGGGERDEQYF.

With regard to this clonotype: A read error is possible here, since a much larger clone lies one base away. The J gene is TRBJ2-5, the V gene TRBV2; 9 bases map to TRBD1. Trimming at V came to 6 bases and at J to 11 bases, leaving 13 bases not matched to a gene. This CDR3 spans 14 amino acids. CDR1 is SNHLY and CDR2 is FYNNEI in the germline V gene. The CDR3 DNA reads TGTGCCAGCAGGGGACAGGGCCTTTGGGATGAGCAGTACTTC. It encodes CASRGQGLWDEQYF.

On this clonotype itself: One base away lies a much larger clone, so this may be a sequencing read error. The rearrangement links TRBV12-3 or TRBV12-4 to TRBJ2-3; either TRBD1 or TRBD2 may fit D (5 bases each). The CDR3 is 14 residues long. CDR3 residues: CASSSGRGTDTEYF. The CDR3 DNA is TGTGCCAGCAGTTCGGGCCGGGGCACAGATACGGAGTATTTT.

The chain joins TRBV29-1 to TRBJ2-5; 10 bases fit TRBD2. The tail of the sequence fits TRBJ2-7 better, so the J call may be wrong. The CDR3 extends over 13 amino acids. Looked up from germline, CDR1 is SQVTM and CDR2 is ANQGSEA. The CDR3 spells CSAGTSDTHEQYF. The CDR3 nucleotides read TGCAGCGCCGGGACTAGCGACACCCACGAGCAGTACTTC.

This chain uses TRBV7-2 with TRBJ1-3, with TRBD1 matching 9 bases. Germline CDR1 SGHTA, CDR2 FQGNSA. This CDR3 contains 14 residues. J gave up 11 bases and V 5 bases, and 10 bases lay outside the gene matches. CDR3 nucleotide sequence: TGTGCCAGCAGCACTACAGGGGGCAGTTTGTCCATATATTTT. Amino acids: CASSTTGGSLSIYF.

This clonotype was found a few times. The gene calls are TRBV7-6 and TRBJ1-5; tentatively, D is TRBD1 (6 bases). Germline loops: CDR1 SGHVS, CDR2 FNYEAQ. The CDR3 length is 15 residues. With 6 bases removed from V and 4 bases from J, the gap between germline ends came to 16 bases. This chain's CDR3 is CASRAGDTPNQPQHF. CDR3 in DNA: TGTGCCAGCAGGGCCGGGGACACTCCAAATCAGCCCCAGCATTTT.

The table lists this clonotype with a few counts. The rearrangement links TRBV28 to TRBJ1-2, with no clear D. Trimming removed 4 bases from V and 5 bases from J, with 8 bases in between. The germline CDR1 and CDR2 sequences are MDHEN and SYDVKM. The CDR3 length is 12 residues. This CDR3 is CASSSFRYGYTF. The CDR3 nucleotides are TGTGCCAGCAGTTCCTTCCGATATGGCTACACCTTC.

This clonotype was detected ten times or more. The chain has TRBV6-2 or TRBV6-3 and TRBJ1-5, with TRBD1 matching 8 bases. The CDR3 contains 16 residues. V was pared by 4 bases and J by 4 bases, with 9 bases of the junction left unmatched. Germline V gene lookup returns CDR1 MNHEY and CDR2 SVGEGT. CDR3 sequence reads: CASSSPGQGGNQPQHF. The CDR3 DNA reads TGTGCCAGCAGTTCACCCGGACAGGGAGGAAATCAGCCCCAGCATTTT.

The chain carries TRBV5-5 and TRBJ2-5, with 9 bases fitting TRBD1. Germline-derived CDR1 and CDR2 are SGHKS and YYEKEE (reference sequence). V lost 7 bases, J lost 0 bases, and 7 bases stayed unmatched. CDR3 length: 15 residues. CDR3 amino acids: CASHPRDRDQETQYF. CDR3 DNA: TGTGCCAGCCACCCCCGGGACAGGGACCAAGAGACCCAGTACTTC.

This clonotype was counted at least ten times. V and J are TRBV7-2 and TRBJ2-1, with 7 nucleotides matching TRBD2. The CDR3 contains 14 residues. With V trimmed by 6 bases and J by 4 bases, 6 bases remained unmatched. Germline V CDR1 and CDR2: SGHTA, FQGNSA. CDR3 DNA sequence: TGTGCCAGCAGTCCCAGACTAGCTTACAATGAGCAGTTCTTC. It encodes CASSPRLAYNEQFF.

The chain carries TRBV29-1 and TRBJ2-4, with D possibly called TRBD1 or TRBD2 (5 bases each). Trimming left V 7 bases short and J 0 bases short, with 19 bases between. The CDR3 covers 16 residues. Germline CDR1 SQVTM, CDR2 ANQGSEA. The CDR3: CSALSGTEIAKNIQYF. The CDR3 region has the DNA TGCAGCGCCCTATCCGGGACCGAGATAGCCAAAAACATTCAGTACTTC.

The chain carries TRBV3-1 and TRBJ2-7, with 13 bases aligning to TRBD2. The CDR3 sequence is 15 residues long. After removal of 4 bases from V and 2 bases from J, the junction contained 2 bases not matched to a gene. Per the germline V gene, CDR1 is LGHDT and CDR2 is YNNKEL (reference sequence). The CDR3 DNA reads TGTGCCAGCAGCCCGGGGACTAGCGGGGCCTACGAGCAGTACTTC. Amino acids: CASSPGTSGAYEQYF.

The genes are TRBV20-1 and TRBJ2-7, with D perhaps assigned TRBD1 or TRBD2 (5 bases each). The CDR3 extends over 12 amino acids. Trimming pared 6 bases from V and 3 bases from J, leaving 12 bases between. Germline V CDR1 and CDR2: DFQATT, SNEGSKA (reference sequence). The CDR3 coding sequence is TGCAGTGCCCCCGGGGCCAACTACGAGCAGTACTTC. Encoded protein: CSAPGANYEQYF.

For this clonotype: One junction end does not reproduce the germline sequence, and a read error may be involved. The chain is built from TRBV7-9 and TRBJ2-2, with a possible D match to TRBD2 (6 bases). CDR1 and CDR2 from the germline V gene are SEHNR and FQNEAQ (reference sequence). CDR3 length: 15 amino acids. CDR3 nucleotides: TGTGCCAGCAGCCAAGGGACTGCCAACACCGAGGAGCTGTTTTTT. It yields the protein CASSQGTANTEELFF.

In this sample, this clonotype turned up many times. V usage is TRBV6-2 or TRBV6-3 and J usage is TRBJ2-7; 10 bases agree with TRBD1. The CDR3 consists of 15 residues. Germline V gene data show CDR1 as MNHEY and CDR2 as SVGEGT. Trimming cost V 8 bases and J 4 bases; bases outside gene matches: 11. CDR3 protein: CASRLKDRGEYEQYF. In nucleotides, the CDR3 is TGTGCCAGCCGACTCAAGGACAGGGGGGAGTACGAGCAGTACTTC.

The count of this clonotype is one. A read error may be the cause here, since a much bigger clone is one base away. The genes are TRBV6-5 and TRBJ2-5; D may match TRBD1 or TRBD2 (5 bases each). Germline V gene lookup returns CDR1 MNHEY and CDR2 SVGAGI. CDR3 length equals 12 residues. The DNA of the CDR3 is TGTGTCAGCAGTTATTTTCGGGGCCAGCAGTACTTC. Protein: CVSSYFRGQQYF.

This chain joins TRBV15 and TRBJ2-2; no clear D. The CDR3 has 12 amino acids. V lost 8 bases, J lost 2 bases, and 6 bases lay in between. The V gene's germline CDR1 is LNHNV and CDR2 YYDKDF (reference sequence). This chain's CDR3 is CATGANTGELFF. The CDR3 DNA follows: TGTGCCACCGGCGCCAACACCGGGGAGCTGTTTTTT.

The genes are TRBV11-2 and TRBJ2-6; D may be TRBD1 (5 bases). The CDR3 contains 19 residues. Trimming took 5 bases from V and 0 from J, leaving 20 bases between them. CDR1 and CDR2 from the germline V gene are SGHAT and FQNNGV. The DNA of the CDR3 is TGTGCCAGCAGCCAAGATATGGTCTGGGGCTACTCTGGGGCCAACGTCCTGACTTTC. This encodes CASSQDMVWGYSGANVLTF. The full variable domain, rest sourced from reference TRBV11-2 and TRBJ2-6, is EAGVAQSPRYKIIEKRQSVAFWCNPISGHATLYWYQQILGQGPKLLIQFQNNGVVDDSQLPKDRFSAERLKGVDSTLKIQPAKLEDSAVYLCASSQDMVWGYSGANVLTFGAGSRLTVL.

Remarks on this clonotype: Being one base from a much bigger clone, this may be a read error. J is TRBJ2-7 and V is TRBV4-1; tentative D call: TRBD1 (5 bases). Germline assignment: CDR1 MGHRA and CDR2 YSYEKL. CDR3 length: 14 residues. V dropped 0 bases and J dropped 10 bases, with 16 bases sitting between them. CDR3 in amino acids: CASSQDEVSDTQYF. The CDR3 DNA reads as TGCGCCAGCAGCCAAGATGAGGTTTCGGACACCCAGTACTTC.

The chain recombines TRBV11-3 with TRBJ2-1; no clear D gene. The germline CDR1 and CDR2 sequences are SGHNT and YENEEA. The CDR3 is made up of 16 amino acids. The V gene lost 0 bases and the J gene lost 7 bases, with 16 bases spanning the gap. The CDR3 coding sequence is TGTGCCAGCAGCTTAGATTCGGGCCCGGCGAGGAATGAGCAGTTCTTC. Protein: CASSLDSGPARNEQFF. The entire variable domain, with the rest obtained from reference TRBV11-3 and TRBJ2-1, is as follows: EAGVVQSPRYKIIEKKQPVAFWCNPISGHNTLYWYLQNLGQGPELLIRYENEEAVDDSQLPKDRFSAERLKGVDSTLKIQPAELGDSAVYLCASSLDSGPARNEQFFGPGTRLTVL.